This T cell receptor beta chain was sequenced in a study of cytomegalovirus exposure and HLA in healthy donors. Looking at the study overall: In a later analysis, it was reported that the 110 or so validation repertoires had been produced on the same platform as the 700 or so repertoires belonging to the first cohort. Study-level results: The classifier reportedly diagnosed cytomegalovirus status with high sensitivity and specificity. The study designated about 180 TCR beta chains cytomegalovirus-associated.

This clone was detected only once. Its target is not known. Method: immunoSEQ multiplex PCR; TCRdb's copy keeps in-frame clones and lacks some. There are over 200,000 clones in the sample; 90% occur only once, and under 0.45% lies in the top ten. The CDR3 spans 14 residues. Trimming removed 2 bases from V and 5 bases from J; junction bases left unmatched: 3. CDR1 and CDR2 from the germline V gene are LGHNA and YSLEER. This chain connects TRBV4-3 to TRBJ1-1; 9 positions agree with TRBD1. The clonotype was recovered from a woman between 18 and 30 years old in good health and CMV-seronegative. The sample taken for sequencing was PBMCs. CDR3 coding DNA: TGCGCCAGCAGCCAACTGGGACAGGGAACTGAAGCTTTCTTT. Its translation is CASSQLGQGTEAFF.